The sequence of this TCR beta chain was determined in a study of T cell responses to AZD1222 COVID-19 vaccine. General study findings and limits: With two AZD1222 doses given, Spike-specific TCR breadth and depth both rose.

Sequenced by immunoSEQ multiplex PCR; TCRdb stores in-frame clones only, minus some. Here the sample spans around 80,000 clones, roughly nine tenths being singletons. A note on this clone: Antigen specificity is unknown.

The sequenced sample was peripheral blood, obtained on day 0 of AZD1222 vaccination. This sequence originates from an adult in good health.

The CDR3 loop reads CAIRLGQGLYEQYF. Written as DNA, the CDR3 is TGTGCCATCAGGCTTGGACAGGGTCTCTACGAGCAGTACTTC. The rearrangement joins TRBV10-3 to TRBJ2-7; 8 bases fit TRBD1. Germline V CDR1 and CDR2: ENHRY, SYGVKD. CDR3 length: 14 amino acids. Trimming cost V 6 bases and J 3 bases; bases outside gene matches: 7.